This TCR beta chain was retrieved from a study of technical replicates of blood from several donors. TCRdb's copy holds only in-frame clones and misses some; the assay was immunoSEQ multiplex PCR. The profile covers about 15,000 clones, with over 75% appearing a single time and around an eighth taken by the ten largest. The CDR3 sequence is 13 residues long. Germline values: CDR1 SQVTM, CDR2 ANQGSEA. V lost 7 bases to trimming and J lost 2 bases; unmatched junction nucleotides: 5. V and J are TRBV29-1 and TRBJ1-5; 7 bases agree with TRBD1. The sequenced sample was PBMCs. This clonotype was obtained from a human donor in good health. The CDR3 nucleotides are TGCAGCGCGGGAGGGACAGGCAATCAGCCCCAGCATTTT. This gives the protein CSAGGTGNQPQHF.